This T cell receptor (beta chain) was identified in a study of blood T cell repertoires in COVID-19. Method: immunoSEQ multiplex PCR; TCRdb's copy keeps in-frame clones and lacks some. The sample contains approximately 170,000 clones, 89% of which appear only once. Germline-derived CDR1 and CDR2 are SGHDT and YYEEEE. After removal of 5 bases from V and 4 bases from J, the junction contained 5 bases not matched to a gene. This CDR3 has 13 residues. This clonotype was obtained from a man aged 18-30 years who had recovered from COVID-19. The chain employs TRBV5-6 and TRBJ2-5; 7 nucleotides match TRBD1. The source material was peripheral blood. CDR3 loop: CASSSGGRETQYF. In DNA, the CDR3 is TGTGCCAGCAGTTCAGGGGGTAGAGAGACCCAGTACTTC.